Here is one T cell receptor beta chain with its context. Its matching antigen is unknown. This entry comes from a study of PD-1 blockade in classical Hodgkin lymphoma. Study-wide background: Nivolumab dosing for patients was 3 mg/kg, administered intravenously every 2 weeks.

The CDR3 has 15 residues. Germline loops: CDR1 KGHSH, CDR2 LQKENI. V was shortened by 3 bases and J by 1 base, with 11 bases between the two germline ends. General study points: Lower baseline TCR diversity was reported for newly diagnosed patients than for healthy donors. TCR diversity rose significantly by C4D1 in CD4+ but not CD8+ cells.

Brentuximab vedotin exposure varied, and every patient relapsed after autologous stem cell transplantation. Magnetic negative selection was used to purify CD4+ T cells from thawed PBMCs. Patients showed best responses of complete response, partial response or progressive disease. The method was immunoSEQ multiplex PCR; TCRdb's version includes in-frame clones alone and lacks a portion of them. Counted here are 16,000 or so clones, around 85% occurring once; the ten biggest clones make up 1%. This sequence joins TRBV18 and TRBJ2-3, with D possibly TRBD1 on 5 matching bases. This TCR came from a human donor with classical Hodgkin lymphoma. This material consisted of CD4+ T cells from blood, taken at baseline. CDR3 DNA: TGTGCCAGCTCACCGACAGTAGGGGGCACAGATACGCAGTATTTT. The encoded protein is CASSPTVGGTDTQYF.